The 9 T cell receptor beta chains below were found in one sample sequenced in a study of OX40 agonist ivuxolimab in advanced cancers. The protocol was immunoSEQ multiplex PCR, while the TCRdb copy is restricted to in-frame clones and leaves out a portion. The sample holds approximately 92,000 clones; about 96% are singletons and the top ten take around 2%. This material consisted of CD4+ or CD8+ T cells sorted from blood, taken in a trial of the OX40 agonist ivuxolimab. The receptors shown here come from an adult with an advanced solid tumor such as melanoma, head and neck, liver or kidney cancer.

The chain combines TRBV7-6 with TRBJ1-5; D gene unclear. The germline V gene encodes CDR1 SGHVS and CDR2 FNYEAQ. The CDR3 runs 15 residues. V gave up 1 base and J gave up 2 bases, with 9 bases separating them. The CDR3 loop reads CASSLGGRGNQPQHF. The CDR3 DNA reads as TGTGCCAGCAGCTTAGGAGGGAGAGGCAATCAGCCCCAGCATTTT.

This CDR3 reads CASSQFGQGRGTDTQYF. The CDR3 region has the DNA TGCGCCAGCAGCCAATTCGGACAGGGAAGGGGCACAGATACGCAGTATTTT. The gene calls are TRBV4-1 and TRBJ2-3; 8 bases are a match to TRBD1. This CDR3 has 17 residues. The germline CDR1 and CDR2 sequences are MGHRA and YSYEKL. Trimming at V came to 2 bases and at J to 1 base, leaving 8 bases not matched to a gene.

This clone was observed once. The genes are TRBV7-3 and TRBJ2-3; maybe TRBD1 (6 bases). V was clipped by 2 bases and J by 0 bases, with 18 bases between them. This CDR3 comprises 18 residues. Germline values: CDR1 SGHTA, CDR2 FQGTGA. CDR3 nucleotide sequence: TGTGCCAGCAGCTTACTTGCCAGGGGAGTCAGTAGCACAGATACGCAGTATTTT. It specifies CASSLLARGVSSTDTQYF.

V gene TRBV4-2 combines with J gene TRBJ2-3; TRBD2 is a possible D gene (7 bases). Germline V gives CDR1 LGHNA, CDR2 YNFKEQ. The CDR3 spans 16 residues. The V gene lost 5 bases and the J gene lost 6 bases, with 21 bases spanning the gap. The CDR3 DNA follows: TGTGCCAGCAGCTCCGGAGGGGGGGGGCCCTTGGATACGCAGTATTTT. It encodes CASSSGGGGPLDTQYF.

The V and J genes are TRBV5-5 and TRBJ2-5; D is possibly TRBD1 (6 bases). This CDR3 spans 12 amino acids. Germline V gene sequence: CDR1 SGHKS, CDR2 YYEKEE (reference sequence). The V end was cut by 8 bases, the J end by 5 bases, with 13 bases between. The CDR3 reads CASLQGEETQYF. The CDR3 nucleotides are TGTGCCAGTCTACAGGGAGAGGAGACCCAGTACTTC.

The chain combines TRBV27 with TRBJ2-7; a weak D match, TRBD1 (5 bases). Trimming cost V 1 base and J 0 bases, with 13 bases left between them. Germline lookup yields CDR1 MNHEY and CDR2 SMNVEV (reference sequence). The CDR3 extends over 16 amino acids. CDR3 DNA: TGTGCCAGCAGTTTATTGTCAGGGTCCCGCTCCTACGAGCAGTACTTC. It is translated as CASSLLSGSRSYEQYF.

The V and J genes are TRBV28 and TRBJ2-3, with 7 positions matching TRBD2. J was trimmed by 2 bases and V by 6 bases; bases with no gene match: 14. The germline CDR1 and CDR2 sequences are MDHEN and SYDVKM. The CDR3 totals 17 residues. CDR3 amino acids: CASSSRLSSGYTDTQYF. CDR3 nucleotide sequence: TGTGCCAGCAGCTCCCGCCTCTCTAGCGGATACACAGATACGCAGTATTTT.

In nucleotides, the CDR3 is TGTGCCAGCGGCAAAGAGGGGATCGGGCCCCAGCATTTT. It yields the protein CASGKEGIGPQHF. The gene calls are TRBV27 and TRBJ1-5, with TRBD1 as a possible D gene (5 bases). In germline, CDR1 is MNHEY, CDR2 SMNVEV (reference sequence). V lost 8 bases to trimming and J lost 9 bases, with 17 bases between them. CDR3 length equals 13 residues.

The gene calls are TRBV29-1 and TRBJ1-2; 9 bases are a match to TRBD1. Looked up from germline, CDR1 is SQVTM and CDR2 is ANQGSEA. V was clipped by 1 base and J by 3 bases; unmatched bases: 9. This CDR3 has 16 residues. CDR3 protein: CSVEVGSDRGDYGYTF. The DNA of the CDR3 is TGCAGCGTTGAAGTGGGTTCGGACAGGGGTGACTATGGCTACACCTTC.